Reported below is one TCR beta chain. The antigen remains undetermined. The data originate from a study of T cell responses to AZD1222 COVID-19 vaccine. Study-level points and caveats: Compared with day 0, the breadth and depth of the Spike-specific TCR repertoire rose significantly after two doses of AZD1222.

CDR1 and CDR2 (germline): SGDLS, YYNGEE. Germline trimming cut 0 bases from V and 5 bases from J; bases unmatched to any gene: 13. The CDR3 contains 18 residues. TCRdb's table, derived via immunoSEQ multiplex PCR, lists solely in-frame clones and lacks some. The sample includes under 150,000 clones, 92% of them seen just once. This clonotype originated in an adult in good health. Sequences were derived from peripheral blood, sampled on day 0 of AZD1222 vaccination. This chain uses TRBV9 with TRBJ2-5; 10 nucleotides align to TRBD2. The chain's CDR3 is CASSVAPSGSPAGETQYF. The CDR3 DNA is TGTGCCAGCAGCGTAGCCCCTAGCGGGAGCCCGGCGGGGGAGACCCAGTACTTC.